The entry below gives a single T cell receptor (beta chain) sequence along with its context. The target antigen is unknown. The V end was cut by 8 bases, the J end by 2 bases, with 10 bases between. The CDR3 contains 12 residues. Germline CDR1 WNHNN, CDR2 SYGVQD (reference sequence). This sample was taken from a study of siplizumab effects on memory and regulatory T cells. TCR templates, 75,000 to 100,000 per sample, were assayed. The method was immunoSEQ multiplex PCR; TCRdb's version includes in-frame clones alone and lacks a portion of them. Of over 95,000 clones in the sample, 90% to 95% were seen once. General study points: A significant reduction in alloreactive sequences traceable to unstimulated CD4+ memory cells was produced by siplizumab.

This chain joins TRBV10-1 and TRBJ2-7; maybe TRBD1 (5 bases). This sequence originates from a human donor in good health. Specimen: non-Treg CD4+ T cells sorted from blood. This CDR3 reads CASQDTTYEQYF. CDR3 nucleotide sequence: TGCGCCAGCCAGGACACAACCTACGAGCAGTACTTC.